Reported below is one T cell receptor beta chain. This clonotype was detected only a few times. Its antigen is unknown. No clone much larger than this one lies a single base away; base qualities are absent. The CDR1 and CDR2 encoded by the germline V gene are SQVTM and ANQGSEA. Its CDR3 holds 13 amino acids, cysteine through phenylalanine. Only the CDR3 DNA is retained, 39 bases long and in frame from the first base. V sheds 5 bases and J sheds 4 bases, leaving 13 bases between their ends. The data stem from a study of T-cell reconstitution after alpha-beta-depleted transplantation in children (dated by TCRdb to 2015 to 2016). Background for the entire study: T-cell immune reconstitution after TCRalphabeta/CD19-depleted allogeneic hematopoietic cell transplantation in children was quantitatively tracked in the study by means of TCR repertoire profiling. Results and caveats for the whole study, not just this receptor: The apparently early alphabetaT-cell count recovery about two months after transplant was reportedly dependent on only several hundred rapidly expanded clones derived from non-depleted graft cells. Hyperexpanded clone frequencies declined over subsequent months; after one year, T-cell counts and TCRbeta diversity were mostly attributed to newly produced T cells. In some patients, the high TCRbeta diversity seen at day 60 was put down to recipient T cells and intrathymic progenitors that had survived conditioning.

This specimen's treatment or condition label, interpreted: allogeneic hematopoietic cell transplantation with graft depleted of TCRalphabeta T cells and CD19 B cells. The children who served as transplant recipients had been given grafts of TCRalphabeta/CD19-depleted allogeneic hematopoietic cells. The library was made by PCR. Sequencing took place on an Illumina HiSeq 2500. TCR library preparation used molecular barcoding, with unique molecular identifiers applied to normalize quantification of the TCRbeta repertoire. Using fastp trimming at Q25 and MiXCR clonotype assembly, TCRdb reanalyzed the public sequencing data and kept in-frame beta chains. Rows are combined by CDR3 protein, so each entry shows the most common genes and DNA. The sample table contains approximately 230,000 distinct CDR3 sequences; only one count was recorded for roughly a quarter of them. The ten largest clonotypes hold about 5% of the sample.

Recombination joined TRBV29-1 with TRBJ2-3, and perhaps TRBD2 as D gene, on 5 matching bases. This specimen consisted of PBMCs, mostly from graft donor cells, obtained 360 days after TCRalphabeta/CD19-depleted stem cell transplant. The source of this sequence is a female patient under 10 years old who had a stem cell transplant for congenital amegakaryocytic thrombocytopenia, so the T cells may come from the graft donor. The nucleotide sequence reads as follows: TGCAGCGTTCAGGCGGGTTGGGCAGATACGCAGTATTTT. Translated, it gives CSVQAGWADTQYF.